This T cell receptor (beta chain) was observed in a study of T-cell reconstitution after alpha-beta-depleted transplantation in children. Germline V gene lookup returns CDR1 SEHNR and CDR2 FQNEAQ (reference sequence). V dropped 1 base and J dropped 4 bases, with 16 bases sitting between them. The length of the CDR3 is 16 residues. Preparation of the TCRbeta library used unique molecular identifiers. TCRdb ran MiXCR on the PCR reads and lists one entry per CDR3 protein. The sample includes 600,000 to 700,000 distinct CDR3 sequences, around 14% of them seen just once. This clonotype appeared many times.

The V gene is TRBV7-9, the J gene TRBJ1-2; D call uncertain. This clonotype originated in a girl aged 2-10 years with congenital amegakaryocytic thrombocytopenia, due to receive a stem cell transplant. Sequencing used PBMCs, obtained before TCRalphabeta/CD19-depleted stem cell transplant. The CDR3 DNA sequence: TGTGCCAGCAGCTTAGACACTGGTAGCCCCCTCTATGGCTACACCTTC. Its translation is CASSLDTGSPLYGYTF.